The T cell receptor beta chain described here comes from a study of cytomegalovirus exposure and HLA in healthy donors. Study-wide context: Genotyping of about 400 donors showed that around 85% belonged to the Caucasian-associated ancestry cluster.

A remark on this clone: Antigen unknown.

Whole-study findings and limits: Many donors shared some public TCRs, even though most TCR sequences were rare. As a later analysis showed, a missense DCLRE1C variant was linked to trimming of TCR beta V- and J-genes.

Germline CDR1 and CDR2: SEHNR and FQNEAQ (reference sequence). The CDR3 extends over 14 amino acids. Primers: 60 Vbeta forward and 13 Jbeta reverse. Clones were sequenced by immunoSEQ multiplex PCR, and TCRdb holds only the in-frame ones, with some missing. There are approximately 110,000 clones in the sample, with 2% to 2.5% held by the top ten. The sequenced sample was PBMCs. The J gene is TRBJ2-5, the V gene TRBV7-9; 8 bases map to TRBD2. Matching the DNA end better, TRBJ2-7 makes the J call doubtful. The sequence was collected from a man aged 35-49 years in good health and CMV-seronegative. The CDR3 sequence: CASSFSGIITEQYF. Written as DNA, the CDR3 is TGTGCCAGCAGCTTTAGCGGGATAATCACCGAGCAGTACTTC.